Sequencing of this TCR beta chain was carried out in a study of STAT5B mutations in CD4+ large granular lymphocyte leukemia. V was shortened by 5 bases and J by 0 bases, with 8 bases between the two germline ends. The germline gives CDR1 MNHNY, CDR2 SVGAGI (reference sequence). This CDR3 comprises 13 residues. Profiling relied on immunoSEQ multiplex PCR, and the TCRdb table lists in-frame clones only, not all of them. The sample contains nearly 45,000 clones, 70% to 90% of which appear only once. This clonotype originated in a human donor in good health. Sequenced material: CD4+ T cells from blood buffy coats. This chain connects TRBV6-6 to TRBJ2-7, with D tentatively TRBD2 (5 bases). CDR3 amino acids: CASSRGNSYEQYF. The CDR3 coding sequence is TGTGCCAGCAGTCGGGGTAACTCCTACGAGCAGTACTTC.